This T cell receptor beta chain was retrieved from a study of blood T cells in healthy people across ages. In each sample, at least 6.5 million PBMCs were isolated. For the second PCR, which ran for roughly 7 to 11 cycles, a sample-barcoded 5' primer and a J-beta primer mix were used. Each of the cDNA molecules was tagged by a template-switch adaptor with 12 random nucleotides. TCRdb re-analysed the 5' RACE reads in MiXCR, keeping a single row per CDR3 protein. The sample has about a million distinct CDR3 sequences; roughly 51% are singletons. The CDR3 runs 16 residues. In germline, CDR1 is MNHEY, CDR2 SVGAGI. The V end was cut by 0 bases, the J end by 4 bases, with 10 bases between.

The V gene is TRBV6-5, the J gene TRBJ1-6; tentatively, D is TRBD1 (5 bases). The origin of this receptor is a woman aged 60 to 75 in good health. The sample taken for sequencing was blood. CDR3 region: CASSYSQGLYNSPLHF. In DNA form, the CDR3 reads TGTGCCAGCAGTTACTCGCAGGGACTGTATAATTCACCCCTCCACTTT.